This is a list of T cell receptor beta chains from one sample in a study of T cells in Graves' hyperthyroidism and ophthalmopathy. TCRdb passed the multiplex PCR reads through MiXCR, listing each CDR3 protein once. Of around 600,000 distinct CDR3 sequences in the sample, less than 20% were seen once. The material sequenced was blood. Receptor source: a woman in her 30s with Graves' hyperthyroidism. Each CDR3 is given with its conserved first and last residue. A D gene is named only where the DNA matches it firmly. The size of a clone is reported for some rows only, either as once, few or many, or as a class for expanded clones.

D,V,size,J,DNA,CDR3
NA,TRBV30,few,TRBJ1-1,TGTGCCTGGAGTGGGGGAAGGATCGGTGAAGCTTTCTTT,CAWSGGRIGEAFF
TRBD1,TRBV6-1,few,TRBJ2-2,TGTGCCAGCAGGCAGCCGGGACAGGGGGCGGGGGAGCTGTTTTTT,CASRQPGQGAGELFF
TRBD1,TRBV20-1,many,TRBJ1-3,TGCAGTGCTAGCCCCACGACAGGGCCTGGAAACACCATATATTTT,CSASPTTGPGNTIYF
NA,TRBV5-1,many,TRBJ2-3,TGCGCCAGCACCTTCGGGTCTTTCTTAGCAGATACGCAGTATTTT,CASTFGSFLADTQYF
NA,TRBV27,few,TRBJ1-5,TGTGCCAGCAGTTTACGCGGGCATCAGCCCCAGCATTTT,CASSLRGHQPQHF
NA,TRBV20-1,NA,TRBJ2-3,TGCAGTGCTAGAGTCTCCCCGACGGCAGATACGCAGTATTTT,CSARVSPTADTQYF
TRBD1,TRBV12-3/TRBV12-4,NA,TRBJ2-7,TGTGCCAGCAGTCGCCCCGGGACAGGACTCTGGGAGCAGTACTTC,CASSRPGTGLWEQYF
TRBD1,TRBV19,NA,TRBJ1-1,TGTGCCAGTAGTACGTACCGTCGGGACAGGGGCACTGAAGCTTTCTTT,CASSTYRRDRGTEAFF
NA,TRBV7-9,many,TRBJ2-7,TGTGCCAGCAGCTTACCCGTTTCGTACGAGCAGTACTTC,CASSLPVSYEQYF
NA,TRBV20-1,NA,TRBJ1-5,TGCAGTGCTAGAGATCCGGCAGCTAGCCGAGACGGCAATCAGCCCCAGCATTTT,CSARDPAASRDGNQPQHF
NA,TRBV24-1,many,TRBJ2-1,TGTGCCACCAGTGATTTTGAACTACCAAGGAGCTCCTACAATGAGCAGTTCTTC,CATSDFELPRSSYNEQFF
NA,TRBV2,few,TRBJ1-3,TGTGCCAGCAGTGAAGATTTAACGACAGTCTCTGGAAACACCATATATTTT,CASSEDLTTVSGNTIYF
TRBD2,TRBV5-1,NA,TRBJ2-2,TGCGCCAGCAGCCATCTAGCGGGAGCGAACACCGGGGAGCTGTTTTTT,CASSHLAGANTGELFF
TRBD2,TRBV7-2,many,TRBJ2-5,TGTGCCAGCAGCTTAGCTAGCGGGAGGGCCGGAGAGACCCAGTACTTC,CASSLASGRAGETQYF
NA,TRBV5-1,many,TRBJ2-2,TGCGCCAGCCAACGCGGCGGCGGGGAGCTGTTTTTT,CASQRGGGELFF
TRBD2,TRBV20-1,many,TRBJ2-3,TGCAGTGCTAGTTTGCGGGAGGGCCGAACAGATACGCAGTATTTT,CSASLREGRTDTQYF
TRBD1,TRBV20-1,NA,TRBJ1-5,TGCAGGGCTGGGACAGCAGATCAGCCCCAGCATTTT,CRAGTADQPQHF
TRBD2,TRBV12-3/TRBV12-4,NA,TRBJ2-1,TGTGCCAGCACCTTGAGCGGGGGTTACAATGGGCAGTTCTTC,CASTLSGGYNGQFF
NA,TRBV30,many,TRBJ2-3,TGTGCCTGGAGTCCATTTCATAGCGCATATTACACAGATACGCAGTATTTT,CAWSPFHSAYYTDTQYF
TRBD2,TRBV20-1,many,TRBJ2-5,TGCAGTGCCGCCGATAGCGGGAGGGCCAGTCAGACCCAGTACTTC,CSAADSGRASQTQYF
NA,TRBV20-1,many,TRBJ2-1,TGCAGTGCTAGAGATCCGCTAGTTGGGTTGAATGAGCAGTTCTTC,CSARDPLVGLNEQFF
TRBD1,TRBV4-1,NA,TRBJ2-3,TGCGCCAGCAGCCAATACGACAGGGGGCAGACAGATACGCAGTATTTT,CASSQYDRGQTDTQYF
TRBD1,TRBV29-1,NA,TRBJ2-7,TGCAGCGTGTGGTGGACAGGAGGCTACGAGCAGTACTTC,CSVWWTGGYEQYF
TRBD2,TRBV20-1,many,TRBJ2-2,TGCAGTGCTAGACCAATTACTAGCGGGCCGAACACCGGGGAGCTGTTTTTT,CSARPITSGPNTGELFF
NA,TRBV7-3,NA,TRBJ1-3,TGTGCCAGCAGCTTGGGCCGTACTGGAAACACCATATATTTT,CASSLGRTGNTIYF
TRBD1,TRBV6-2/TRBV6-3,NA,TRBJ2-7,TGTGCCAGCAAACACGGGACAGGCTCCCGGTACGAGCAGTACTTC,CASKHGTGSRYEQYF
TRBD1,TRBV7-3,NA,TRBJ2-3,TGTGCCAGCAGCTTCAGCTCGCACAGGGGAGATACGCAGTATTTT,CASSFSSHRGDTQYF
NA,TRBV10-3,NA,TRBJ1-2,TGTGCCATAGAGTCGGGGGGTCATGGCTACACCTTC,CAIESGGHGYTF
TRBD1,TRBV20-1,many,TRBJ1-1,TGCAGTGCTAGAGACCGACAGGGGTCCACTGAAGCTTTCTTT,CSARDRQGSTEAFF
NA,TRBV28,NA,TRBJ2-7,TGTGCCAGCAGTTTGGGGGGGCGTAGCTACGAGCAGTACTTC,CASSLGGRSYEQYF
NA,TRBV4-1,few,TRBJ2-3,TGCGCCAGCAGCCAAGCGTATGGCACAGATACGCAGTATTTT,CASSQAYGTDTQYF
NA,TRBV10-3,NA,TRBJ1-2,TGTGCCATCAGTGAAACCTATGGCTACACCTTC,CAISETYGYTF
NA,TRBV7-9,NA,TRBJ2-3,TGTGCCAGCAGCTTAGATCCAGGACAGACAGATACGCAGTATTTT,CASSLDPGQTDTQYF
NA,TRBV20-1,few,TRBJ2-7,TGCAGTGCTCTGCCAACCGTCCCTACAAGCTACGAGCAGTACTTC,CSALPTVPTSYEQYF
NA,TRBV18,NA,TRBJ2-5,TGTGCCAGCTCACGATCCCTGGAGGAGACCCAGTACTTC,CASSRSLEETQYF
NA,TRBV12-3/TRBV12-4,many,TRBJ2-1,TGTGCCAGCAGTTCAAGGGGAACAGGGAGTGAGCAGTTCTTC,CASSSRGTGSEQFF
TRBD1,TRBV5-1,many,TRBJ1-2,TGCGCCAGCAGCTCCGGGACAGGGACGACTAACTATGGCTACACCTTC,CASSSGTGTTNYGYTF
TRBD1,TRBV20-1,many,TRBJ1-2,TGCAGTGCTAGAGTGTTACAGGGGATTTATGGCTACACCTTC,CSARVLQGIYGYTF
NA,TRBV4-2,NA,TRBJ1-4,TGTGCCAGCAGCCAAGATGAGACAGCTAATGAGAAACTGTTTTTT,CASSQDETANEKLFF
TRBD2,TRBV5-1,NA,TRBJ2-5,TGCGCCAGCAGCAGCCTAGCGGGAGCTCTTATGCAAGAGACCCAGTACTTC,CASSSLAGALMQETQYF
NA,TRBV6-2/TRBV6-3,NA,TRBJ1-5,TGTGCCAGCAGTTACTCGAAAGGGGGGCACAACAATCAGCCCCAGCATTTT,CASSYSKGGHNNQPQHF
TRBD1,TRBV6-5,NA,TRBJ1-3,TGTGCCAGCAGTTACGTGTCTCCAGGGGGCTATGGAAACACCATATATTTT,CASSYVSPGGYGNTIYF
NA,TRBV13,few,TRBJ2-2,TGTGCCAGCAGCCTATACGGGGCCGGGGAGCTGTTTTTT,CASSLYGAGELFF
NA,TRBV28,NA,TRBJ1-5,TGTGCCAGCAGTTTACCCAGGGGCGGAAGCAATCAGCCCCAGCATTTT,CASSLPRGGSNQPQHF